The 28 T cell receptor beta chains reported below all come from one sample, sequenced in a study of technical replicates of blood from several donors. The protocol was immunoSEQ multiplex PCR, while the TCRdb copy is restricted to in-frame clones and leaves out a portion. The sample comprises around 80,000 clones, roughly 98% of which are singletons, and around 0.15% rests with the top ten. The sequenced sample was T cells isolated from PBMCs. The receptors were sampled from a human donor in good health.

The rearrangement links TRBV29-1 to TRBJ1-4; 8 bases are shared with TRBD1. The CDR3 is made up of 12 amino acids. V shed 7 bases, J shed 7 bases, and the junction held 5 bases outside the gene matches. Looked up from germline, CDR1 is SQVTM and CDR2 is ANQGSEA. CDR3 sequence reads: CSALDRVEKLFF. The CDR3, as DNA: TGCAGCGCCCTGGACAGGGTTGAAAAACTGTTTTTT. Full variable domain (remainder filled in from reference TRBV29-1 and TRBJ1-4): SAVISQKPSRDICQRGTSLTIQCQVDSQVTMMFWYRQQPGQSLTLIATANQGSEATYESGFVIDKFPISRPNLTFSTLTVSNMSPEDSSIYLCSALDRVEKLFFGSGTQLSVL.

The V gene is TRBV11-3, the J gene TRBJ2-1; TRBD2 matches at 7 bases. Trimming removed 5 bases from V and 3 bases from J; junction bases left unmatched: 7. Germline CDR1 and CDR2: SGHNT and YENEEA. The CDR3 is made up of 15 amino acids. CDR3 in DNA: TGTGCCAGCAGCGGGGGTCGCGGGAGCTACAATGAGCAGTTCTTC. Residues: CASSGGRGSYNEQFF.

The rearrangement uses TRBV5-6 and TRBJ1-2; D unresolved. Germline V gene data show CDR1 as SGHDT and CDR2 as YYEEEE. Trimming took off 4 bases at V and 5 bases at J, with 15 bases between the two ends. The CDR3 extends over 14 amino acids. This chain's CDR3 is CASSPPKKEYGYTF. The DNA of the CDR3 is TGTGCCAGCAGCCCACCAAAAAAGGAGTATGGCTACACCTTC.

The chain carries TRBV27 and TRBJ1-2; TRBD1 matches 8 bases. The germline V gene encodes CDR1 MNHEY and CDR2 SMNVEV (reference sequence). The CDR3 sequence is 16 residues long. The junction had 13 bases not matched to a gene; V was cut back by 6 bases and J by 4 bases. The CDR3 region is CASRKTGTGSSYGYTF. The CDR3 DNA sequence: TGTGCCAGCAGGAAAACCGGGACAGGATCCTCCTATGGCTACACCTTC.

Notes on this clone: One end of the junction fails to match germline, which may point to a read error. CDR3: CASSTTGGASTQPQHF. DNA for the CDR3: TGTGCCAGTAGTACGACAGGGGGCGCGAGCACTCAGCCCCAGCATTTT. J is TRBJ1-5 and V is TRBV19; 10 nucleotides match TRBD1. In germline, CDR1 is LNHDA, CDR2 SQIVND (reference sequence). This CDR3 contains 16 residues.

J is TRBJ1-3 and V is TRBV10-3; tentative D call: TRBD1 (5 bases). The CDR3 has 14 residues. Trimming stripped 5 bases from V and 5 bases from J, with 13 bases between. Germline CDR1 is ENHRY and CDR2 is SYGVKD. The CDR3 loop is CAISKTEGRNTIYF. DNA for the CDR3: TGTGCCATCAGTAAGACGGAGGGGAGAAACACCATATATTTT.

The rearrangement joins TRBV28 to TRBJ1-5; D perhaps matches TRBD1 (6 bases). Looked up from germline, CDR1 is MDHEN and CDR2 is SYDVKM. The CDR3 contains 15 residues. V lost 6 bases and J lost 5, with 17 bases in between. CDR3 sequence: CASSPPGHRDQPQHF. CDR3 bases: TGTGCCAGCAGCCCTCCGGGACACCGAGATCAGCCCCAGCATTTT.

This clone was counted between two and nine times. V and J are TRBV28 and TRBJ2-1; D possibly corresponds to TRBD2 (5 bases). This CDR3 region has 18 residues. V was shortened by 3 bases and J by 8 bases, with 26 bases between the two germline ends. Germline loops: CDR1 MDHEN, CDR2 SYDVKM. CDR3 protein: CASSFPLTLGHSVHEQFF. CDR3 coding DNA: TGTGCCAGCAGTTTTCCCCTCACTTTGGGCCATAGCGTCCATGAGCAGTTCTTC.

DNA of the CDR3: TGTGCCAGCAGCTTAACAGGGCCTAATAATTCACCCCTCCACTTT. Translating it yields CASSLTGPNNSPLHF. The chain uses TRBV5-4 and TRBJ1-6; D perhaps matches TRBD1 (6 bases). Trimming shortened V by 2 bases and J by 5 bases, and 11 bases separated the two germline ends. The CDR3 extends over 15 amino acids. Germline V lookup: CDR1 SGHNT, CDR2 YYREEE (reference sequence).

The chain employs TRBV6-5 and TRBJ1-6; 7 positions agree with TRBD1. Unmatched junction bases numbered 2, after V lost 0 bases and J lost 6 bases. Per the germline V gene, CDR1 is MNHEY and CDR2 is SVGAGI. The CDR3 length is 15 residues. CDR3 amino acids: CASSYSGQFNSPLHF. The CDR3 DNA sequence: TGTGCCAGCAGTTACTCGGGACAGTTTAATTCACCCCTCCACTTT.

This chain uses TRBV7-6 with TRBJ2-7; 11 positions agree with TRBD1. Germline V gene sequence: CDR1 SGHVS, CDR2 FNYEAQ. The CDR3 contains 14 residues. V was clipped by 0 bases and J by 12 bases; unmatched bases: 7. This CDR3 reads CASSLAGTGGEMYF. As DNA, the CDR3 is TGTGCCAGCAGCTTAGCCGGGACAGGGGGGGAAATGTACTTC.

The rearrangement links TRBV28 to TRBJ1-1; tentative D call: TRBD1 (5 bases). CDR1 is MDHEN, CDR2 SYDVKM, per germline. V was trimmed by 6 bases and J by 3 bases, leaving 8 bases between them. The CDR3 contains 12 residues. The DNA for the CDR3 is TGTGCCAGCAGCCGGGGGGACACTGAAGCTTTCTTT. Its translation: CASSRGDTEAFF.

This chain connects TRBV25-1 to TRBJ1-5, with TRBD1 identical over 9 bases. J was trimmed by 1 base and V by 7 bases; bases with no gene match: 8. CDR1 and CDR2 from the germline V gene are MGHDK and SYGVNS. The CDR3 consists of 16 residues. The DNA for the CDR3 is TGTGCCAGCATTACCCCCGGGACAGGGAGCAATCAGCCCCAGCATTTT. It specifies CASITPGTGSNQPQHF.

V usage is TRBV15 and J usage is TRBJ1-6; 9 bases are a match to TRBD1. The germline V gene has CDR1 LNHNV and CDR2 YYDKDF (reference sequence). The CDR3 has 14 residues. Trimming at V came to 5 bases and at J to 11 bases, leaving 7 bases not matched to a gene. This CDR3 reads CATSPGQGGAPLHF. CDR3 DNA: TGTGCCACCAGCCCGGGACAGGGTGGAGCACCCCTCCACTTT. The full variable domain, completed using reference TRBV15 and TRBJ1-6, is DAMVIQNPRYQVTQFGKPVTLSCSQTLNHNVMYWYQQKSSQAPKLLFHYYDKDFNNEADTPDNFQSRRPNTSFCFLDIRSPGLGDTAMYLCATSPGQGGAPLHFGNGTRLTVT.

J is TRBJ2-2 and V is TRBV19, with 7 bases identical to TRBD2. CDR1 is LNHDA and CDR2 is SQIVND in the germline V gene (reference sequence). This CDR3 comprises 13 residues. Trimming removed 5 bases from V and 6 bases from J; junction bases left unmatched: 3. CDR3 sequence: CASSVGGSGELFF. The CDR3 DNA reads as TGTGCCAGTAGTGTCGGGGGGTCCGGGGAGCTGTTTTTT.

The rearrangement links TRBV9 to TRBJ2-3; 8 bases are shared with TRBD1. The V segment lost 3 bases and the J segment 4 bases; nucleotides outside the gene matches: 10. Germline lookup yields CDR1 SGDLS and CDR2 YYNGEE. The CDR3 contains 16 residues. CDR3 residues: CASSDLMDRVADTQYF. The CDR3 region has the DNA TGTGCCAGCAGCGACCTGATGGACAGGGTAGCAGATACGCAGTATTTT.

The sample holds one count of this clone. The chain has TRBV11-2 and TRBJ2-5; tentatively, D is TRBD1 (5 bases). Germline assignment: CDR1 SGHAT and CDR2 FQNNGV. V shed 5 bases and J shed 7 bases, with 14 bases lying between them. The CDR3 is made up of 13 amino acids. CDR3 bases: TGTGCCAGCAGCCCGCAGGGCGTGGGGACCCAGTACTTC. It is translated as CASSPQGVGTQYF.

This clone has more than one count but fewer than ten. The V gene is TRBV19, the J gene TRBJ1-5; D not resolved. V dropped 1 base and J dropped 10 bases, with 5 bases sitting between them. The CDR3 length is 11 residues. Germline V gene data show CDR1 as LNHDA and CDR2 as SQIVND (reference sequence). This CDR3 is CASSIAGPQHF. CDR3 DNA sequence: TGTGCCAGTAGTATAGCCGGTCCCCAGCATTTT.

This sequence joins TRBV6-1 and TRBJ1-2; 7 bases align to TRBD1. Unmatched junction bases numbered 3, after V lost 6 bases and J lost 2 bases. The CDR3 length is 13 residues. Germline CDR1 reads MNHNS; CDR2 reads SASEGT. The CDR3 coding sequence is TGTGCCAGCAGCGCGACAGGGAACTATGGCTACACCTTC. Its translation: CASSATGNYGYTF.

The CDR3 sequence is CASSPRLDNEQFF. The CDR3 bases are TGCGCCAGCAGCCCAAGACTGGACAATGAGCAGTTCTTC. This chain links TRBV4-1 with TRBJ2-1; D remains ambiguous. This CDR3 has 13 amino acids. CDR1 is MGHRA, CDR2 YSYEKL, per germline. With 4 bases removed from V and 5 bases from J, the gap between germline ends came to 9 bases.

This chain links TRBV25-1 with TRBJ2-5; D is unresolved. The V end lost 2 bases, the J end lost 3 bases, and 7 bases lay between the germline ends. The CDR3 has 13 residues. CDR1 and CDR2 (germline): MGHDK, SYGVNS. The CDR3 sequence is CASSELRKETQYF. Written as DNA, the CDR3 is TGTGCCAGCAGTGAACTCAGAAAAGAGACCCAGTACTTC.

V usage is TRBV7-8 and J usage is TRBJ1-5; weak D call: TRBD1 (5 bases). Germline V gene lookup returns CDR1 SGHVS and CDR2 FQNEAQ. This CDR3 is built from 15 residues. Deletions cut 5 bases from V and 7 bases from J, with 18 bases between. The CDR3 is CASSHLGQEGQPQHF. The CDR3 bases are TGTGCCAGCAGCCATTTGGGGCAGGAGGGACAGCCCCAGCATTTT.

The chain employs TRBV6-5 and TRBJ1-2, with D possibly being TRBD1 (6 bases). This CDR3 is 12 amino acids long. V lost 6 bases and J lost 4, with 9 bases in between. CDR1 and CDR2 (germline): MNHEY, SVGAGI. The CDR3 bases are TGTGCCAGCAGGGGACAAGCCTATGGCTACACCTTC. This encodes CASRGQAYGYTF.

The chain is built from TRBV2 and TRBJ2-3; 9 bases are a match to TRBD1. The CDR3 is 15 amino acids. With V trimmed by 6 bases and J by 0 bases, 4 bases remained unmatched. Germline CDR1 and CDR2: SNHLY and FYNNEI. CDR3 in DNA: TGTGCCAGCAGACTACAGGGGGCTAGCACAGATACGCAGTATTTT. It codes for CASRLQGASTDTQYF.

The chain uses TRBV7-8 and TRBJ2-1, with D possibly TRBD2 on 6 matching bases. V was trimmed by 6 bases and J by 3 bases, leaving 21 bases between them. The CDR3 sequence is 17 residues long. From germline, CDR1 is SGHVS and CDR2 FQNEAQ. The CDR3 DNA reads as TGTGCCAGCAGTATAGGGGCCGGGACTGCCAACTACAATGAGCAGTTCTTC. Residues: CASSIGAGTANYNEQFF.

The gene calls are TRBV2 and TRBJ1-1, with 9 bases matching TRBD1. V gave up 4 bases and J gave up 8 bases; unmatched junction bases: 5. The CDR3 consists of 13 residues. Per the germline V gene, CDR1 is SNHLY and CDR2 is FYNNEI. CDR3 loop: CASSVDRGSEAFF. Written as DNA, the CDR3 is TGTGCCAGCAGTGTAGACAGGGGGTCGGAAGCTTTCTTT.

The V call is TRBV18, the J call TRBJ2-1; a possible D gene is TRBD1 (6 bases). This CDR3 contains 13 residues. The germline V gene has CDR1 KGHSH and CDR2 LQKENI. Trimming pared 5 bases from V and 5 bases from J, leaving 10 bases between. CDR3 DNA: TGTGCCAGCTCATTGGACAGAAACAATGAGCAGTTCTTC. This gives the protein CASSLDRNNEQFF.

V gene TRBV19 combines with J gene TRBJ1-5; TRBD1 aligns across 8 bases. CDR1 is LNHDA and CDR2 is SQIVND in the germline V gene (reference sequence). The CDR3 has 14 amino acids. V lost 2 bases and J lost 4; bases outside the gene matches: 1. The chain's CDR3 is CASSIRQGNQPQHF. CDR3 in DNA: TGTGCCAGTAGTATACGACAGGGGAATCAGCCCCAGCATTTT.